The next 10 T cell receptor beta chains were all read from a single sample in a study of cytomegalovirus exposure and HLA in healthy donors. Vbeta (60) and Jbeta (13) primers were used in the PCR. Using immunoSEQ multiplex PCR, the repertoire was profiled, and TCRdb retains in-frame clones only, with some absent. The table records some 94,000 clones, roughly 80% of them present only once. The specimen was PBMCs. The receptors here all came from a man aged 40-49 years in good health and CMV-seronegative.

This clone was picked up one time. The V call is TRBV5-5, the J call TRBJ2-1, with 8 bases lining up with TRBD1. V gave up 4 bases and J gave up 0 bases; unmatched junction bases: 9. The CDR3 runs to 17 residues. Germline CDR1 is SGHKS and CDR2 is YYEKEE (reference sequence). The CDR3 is CASSSAGTGNSYNEQFF. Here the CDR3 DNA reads TGTGCCAGCAGCAGCGCCGGGACAGGAAACTCCTACAATGAGCAGTTCTTC.

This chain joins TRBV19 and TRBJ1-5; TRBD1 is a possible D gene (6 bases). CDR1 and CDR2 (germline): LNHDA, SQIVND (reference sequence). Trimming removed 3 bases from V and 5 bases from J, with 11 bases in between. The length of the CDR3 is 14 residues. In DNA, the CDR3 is TGTGCCAGTAGTATGCAGGGGCATTATCAGCCCCAGCATTTT. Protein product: CASSMQGHYQPQHF.

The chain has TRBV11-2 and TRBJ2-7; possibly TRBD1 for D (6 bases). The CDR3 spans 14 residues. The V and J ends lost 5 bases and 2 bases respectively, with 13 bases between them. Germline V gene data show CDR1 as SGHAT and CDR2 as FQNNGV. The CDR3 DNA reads TGTGCCAGCAGCGTAGGGACAACGACCTACGAGCAGTACTTC. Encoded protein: CASSVGTTTYEQYF.

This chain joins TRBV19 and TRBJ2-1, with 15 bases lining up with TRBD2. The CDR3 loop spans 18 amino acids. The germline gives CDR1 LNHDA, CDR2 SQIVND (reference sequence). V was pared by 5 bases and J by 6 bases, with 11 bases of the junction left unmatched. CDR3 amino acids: CASSPRGLAGGIRNEQFF. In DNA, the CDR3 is TGTGCCAGTAGTCCCCGAGGACTAGCGGGAGGGATTCGCAATGAGCAGTTCTTC.

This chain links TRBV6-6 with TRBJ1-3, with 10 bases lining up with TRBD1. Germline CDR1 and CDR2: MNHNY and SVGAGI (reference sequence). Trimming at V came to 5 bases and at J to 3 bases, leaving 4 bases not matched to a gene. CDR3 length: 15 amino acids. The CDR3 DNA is TGTGCCAGCAGTATCGGACAGGGGGTTGGAAACACCATATATTTT. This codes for CASSIGQGVGNTIYF.

In DNA form, the CDR3 reads TGTGCCAGCAGCTTATCCTTAGCGGGGGCGGGCTACGAGCAGTACTTC. As protein: CASSLSLAGAGYEQYF. The chain has TRBV11-2 and TRBJ2-7, with 9 bases matching TRBD2. CDR1 and CDR2 from the germline V gene are SGHAT and FQNNGV. The trim removed 2 bases at V and 3 bases at J, leaving 8 bases unmatched. The CDR3 spans 16 residues.

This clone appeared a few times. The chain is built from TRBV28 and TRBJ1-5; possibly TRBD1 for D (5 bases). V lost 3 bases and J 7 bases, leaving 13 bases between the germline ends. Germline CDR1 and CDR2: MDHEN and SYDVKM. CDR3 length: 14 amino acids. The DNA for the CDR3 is TGTGCCAGCAGTTTTGGGCAGGGCGGCCAGCCCCAGCATTTT. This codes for CASSFGQGGQPQHF.

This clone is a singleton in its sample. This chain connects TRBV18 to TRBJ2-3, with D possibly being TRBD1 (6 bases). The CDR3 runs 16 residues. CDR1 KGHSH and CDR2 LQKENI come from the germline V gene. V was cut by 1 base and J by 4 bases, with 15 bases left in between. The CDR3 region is CASSPQAAGASDTQYF. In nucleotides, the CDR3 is TGTGCCAGCTCACCACAGGCGGCAGGGGCATCAGATACGCAGTATTTT.

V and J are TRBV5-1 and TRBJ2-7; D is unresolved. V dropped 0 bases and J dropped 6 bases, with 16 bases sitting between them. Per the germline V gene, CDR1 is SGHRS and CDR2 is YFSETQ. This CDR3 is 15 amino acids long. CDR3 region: CASSLAENRVSEQYF. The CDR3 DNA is TGCGCCAGCAGCTTGGCCGAGAACCGCGTTAGCGAGCAGTACTTC. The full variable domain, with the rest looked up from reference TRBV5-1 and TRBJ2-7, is KAGVTQTPRYLIKTRGQQVTLSCSPISGHRSVSWYQQTPGQGLQFLFEYFSETQRNKGNFPGRFSGRQFSNSRSEMNVSTLELGDSALYLCASSLAENRVSEQYFGPGTRLTVT.

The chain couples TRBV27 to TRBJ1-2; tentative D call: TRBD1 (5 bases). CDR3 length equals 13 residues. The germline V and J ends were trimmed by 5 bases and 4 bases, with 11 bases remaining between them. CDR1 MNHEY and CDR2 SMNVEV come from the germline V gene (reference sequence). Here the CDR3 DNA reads TGTGCCAGCAGTCCAAAGGGGTTCTATGGCTACACCTTC. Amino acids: CASSPKGFYGYTF.